A selection of T cell receptor beta chains follows, all from one sample in a study of metastatic and nonmetastatic thyroid tumors. With MiXCR, TCRdb reprocessed the PCR reads. The profile covers about 23,000 clones, with roughly a fifth appearing a single time and about 4.2% taken by the ten largest. The sample was blood. These receptors were obtained from a male donor with papillary thyroid cancer or a benign thyroid nodule (not recorded which). Some clones in this sample may be carry-over from other donors' samples. Each CDR3 is given with its conserved first and last residue. Clone size is not always given. Where it is, it says once, few, many or a class for expanded clones.

>TRBV20-1|14|NA
CSARLFFSTATQYF
>TRBV11-2|15|many
CASRDWGRATYEQYF
>TRBV20-1|15|many
CSARDRSGHPYEQYF
>TRBV10-2|17|NA
CATSEPRQPGVTYEQYF
>TRBV5-1|17|many
CASSLAAAGKEQETQYF
>TRBV6-4|13|NA
CASSADGRQEAFF
>TRBV10-1|17|NA
CASSESTGLNWSYEQYF
>TRBV19|15|NA
CASSLGGTGRNEQFF
>TRBV7-8|12|medium-sized
CASSFVGSGYTF
>TRBV6-5|12|many
CASSYLRGPLHF
>TRBV30|15|many
CAWSVAGAPYNEQFF